These 5 T cell receptor beta chains were all obtained from the same sample, sequenced in a study of T cells in Graves' hyperthyroidism and ophthalmopathy. The source material, RNA transcripts, was used to amplify TCR beta CDR3 regions. The HTBI primer set drove a first-round RT-PCR of the TCR CDR3. Each CDR3 protein is one row after TCRdb ran MiXCR on the multiplex PCR reads. The table has nearly 600,000 distinct CDR3 sequences, approximately 15% seen once; the top ten hold roughly 6.2%. The sample was blood. All receptors come from a woman aged 25 to 39 with Graves' hyperthyroidism that later progressed to Graves' ophthalmopathy.

The genes are TRBV7-2 and TRBJ2-3; D is undetermined. V lost 6 bases to trimming and J lost 2 bases, with 18 bases between them. The CDR3 totals 16 residues. CDR1 is SGHTA, CDR2 FQGNSA, per germline. Written as DNA, the CDR3 is TGTGCCAGCAGTCGGTGGGCCCAACGAGCCACAGATACGCAGTATTTT. It is translated as CASSRWAQRATDTQYF.

The table lists this clonotype with a few counts. This chain uses TRBV4-1 with TRBJ1-5; D unclear. The ends were cut back, 0 bases at V and 6 bases at J, with 12 bases in the middle. The CDR3 consists of 15 residues. Germline-derived CDR1 and CDR2 are MGHRA and YSYEKL. CDR3 nucleotides: TGCGCCAGCAGCCAAGATGGAGGGTACGGTCAGCCCCAGCATTTT. As protein: CASSQDGGYGQPQHF.

In this sample, this clonotype turned up once. The chain has TRBV4-2 and TRBJ2-2, with TRBD2 identical over 7 bases. The length of the CDR3 is 15 residues. Germline V gives CDR1 LGHNA, CDR2 YNFKEQ. J gave up 7 bases and V 0 bases, and 5 bases lay outside the gene matches. The CDR3 region is CASSQEGTKYGELFF. Here the CDR3 DNA reads TGTGCCAGCAGCCAAGAAGGGACTAAATACGGGGAGCTGTTTTTT.

The chain combines TRBV15 with TRBJ1-4; D call uncertain. V shed 0 bases and J shed 5 bases, with 4 bases lying between them. Germline CDR1 is LNHNV and CDR2 is YYDKDF (reference sequence). The CDR3 sequence is 13 residues long. The CDR3 DNA reads as TGTGCCACCAGCAGAGATCAGAATGAAAAACTGTTTTTT. This encodes CATSRDQNEKLFF.

The sample holds a few counts of this clonotype. Compared with germline, one end of the junction differs, possibly owing to a read error. The chain is built from TRBV7-9 and TRBJ2-1; no clear D gene. This CDR3 has 20 amino acids. The germline gives CDR1 SEHNR, CDR2 FQNEAQ (reference sequence). CDR3 DNA: TGTGCTAGCAGCCTATCCCTTAGGAGCGTTTACCAAAACTCCTACAATGAGCAGTTCTTC. Protein product: CASSLSLRSVYQNSYNEQFF.